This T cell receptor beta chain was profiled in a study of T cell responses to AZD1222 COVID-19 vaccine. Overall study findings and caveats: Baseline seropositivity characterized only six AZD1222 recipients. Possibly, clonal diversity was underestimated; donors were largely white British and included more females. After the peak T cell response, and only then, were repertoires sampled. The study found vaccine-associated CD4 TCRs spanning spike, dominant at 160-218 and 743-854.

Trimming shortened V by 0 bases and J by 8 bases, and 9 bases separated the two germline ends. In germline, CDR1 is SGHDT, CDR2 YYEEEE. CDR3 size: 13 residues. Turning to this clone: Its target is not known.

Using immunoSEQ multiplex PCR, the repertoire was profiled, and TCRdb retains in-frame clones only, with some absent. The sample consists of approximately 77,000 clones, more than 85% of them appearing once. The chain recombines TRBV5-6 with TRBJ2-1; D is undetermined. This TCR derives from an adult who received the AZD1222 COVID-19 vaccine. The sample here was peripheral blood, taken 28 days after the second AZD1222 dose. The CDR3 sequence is CASSLDVNYEQFF. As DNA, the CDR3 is TGTGCCAGCAGCTTGGATGTGAACTATGAGCAGTTCTTC.